Following are 20 T cell receptor beta chains from one sample sequenced in a study of T cell responses to AZD1222 COVID-19 vaccine. Using immunoSEQ multiplex PCR, the repertoire was profiled, and TCRdb retains in-frame clones only, with some absent. The data show 150,000 to 200,000 clones, with 80% to 95% seen just once and 1.9% held by the top ten. This specimen was peripheral blood, taken 28 days after the second AZD1222 dose. The receptors stem from an adult who received the AZD1222 COVID-19 vaccine.

The chain links TRBV19 to TRBJ2-5, with TRBD1 matching over 10 bases. V dropped 5 bases and J dropped 4; count of bases not matched to a gene: 10. CDR3 length: 16 amino acids. CDR1 is LNHDA, CDR2 SQIVND, per germline (reference sequence). The CDR3 loop reads CASSRALTGGRETQYF. CDR3 coding DNA: TGTGCCAGTAGTCGCGCCCTGACAGGGGGCAGAGAGACCCAGTACTTC.

The chain combines TRBV5-8 with TRBJ2-2; the D is unclear. Germline V gene lookup returns CDR1 SGHTS and CDR2 YDEGEE. The CDR3 is 14 residues long. Trimming took 1 base from V and 1 from J, leaving 5 bases between them. CDR3 nucleotide sequence: TGTGCCAGCAGCTTGATTGGGAACACCGGGGAGCTGTTTTTT. This encodes CASSLIGNTGELFF.

The V call is TRBV10-3, the J call TRBJ1-2, with 9 bases matching TRBD1. Germline V gives CDR1 ENHRY, CDR2 SYGVKD. The ends lost 4 bases at V and 8 bases at J; junction bases unmatched: 8. This CDR3 region has 14 residues. The CDR3: CAISGEDRGLGYTF. DNA for the CDR3: TGTGCCATCAGTGGGGAGGACAGGGGCCTCGGCTACACCTTC.

The gene calls are TRBV4-2 and TRBJ1-5; D not certain. V lost 0 bases and J lost 4, with 4 bases in between. Germline CDR1 is LGHNA and CDR2 is YNFKEQ. CDR3 length equals 13 residues. In DNA, the CDR3 is TGTGCCAGCAGCCAAGAGAGAAATCAGCCCCAGCATTTT. It encodes CASSQERNQPQHF.

The chain links TRBV7-9 to TRBJ2-2, with 13 bases matching TRBD2. V gave up 5 bases and J gave up 5 bases; unmatched junction bases: 11. The CDR3 totals 18 residues. Germline V CDR1 and CDR2: SEHNR, FQNEAQ (reference sequence). CDR3 in DNA: TGTGCCAGCAGCCCCTCTGGGACTAGCGGGATAAGGACCGGGGAGCTGTTTTTT. Translation gives CASSPSGTSGIRTGELFF.

This chain joins TRBV10-2 and TRBJ2-7; 9 bases map to TRBD1. The CDR3 sequence is 12 residues long. Looked up from germline, CDR1 is WSHSY and CDR2 is SAAADI. After removal of 8 bases from V and 2 bases from J, the junction contained 1 base not matched to a gene. The CDR3 loop is CASGQGTYEQYF. The CDR3 DNA reads TGCGCCAGCGGACAGGGGACCTACGAGCAGTACTTC.

This clone appeared once. This chain uses TRBV5-1 with TRBJ2-1; D uncertain. Per germline, CDR1 SGHRS and CDR2 YFSETQ. The CDR3 runs 11 residues. V was trimmed by 0 bases and J by 8 bases, leaving 3 bases between them. In DNA form, the CDR3 reads TGCGCCAGCAGCTTGGAGTATGAGCAGTTCTTC. It yields the protein CASSLEYEQFF.

This clone was detected once. This sequence joins TRBV4-1 and TRBJ1-1; tentative D call: TRBD1 (5 bases). V lost 0 bases to trimming and J lost 2 bases, with 13 bases between them. CDR3 length: 16 residues. CDR1 MGHRA and CDR2 YSYEKL come from the germline V gene. For the CDR3, the DNA is TGCGCCAGCAGCCAAGAGGGGGGGAGGGTAAACACTGAAGCTTTCTTT. This codes for CASSQEGGRVNTEAFF.

The rearrangement links TRBV5-4 to TRBJ2-7; D is perhaps TRBD2 (6 bases). The CDR3 has 15 residues. Trimming stripped 2 bases from V and 6 bases from J, with 18 bases between. The germline V gene encodes CDR1 SGHNT and CDR2 YYREEE (reference sequence). Here the CDR3 reads CASSLSFGGISEQYF. DNA of the CDR3: TGTGCCAGCAGCTTAAGTTTTGGGGGGATTTCCGAGCAGTACTTC.

The chain links TRBV19 to TRBJ1-2; TRBD1 is a possible D gene (6 bases). CDR1 and CDR2 (germline): LNHDA, SQIVND (reference sequence). The CDR3 loop spans 11 amino acids. The ends were cut back, 6 bases at V and 8 bases at J, with 10 bases in the middle. This CDR3 reads CASRQGNGYTF. In DNA form, the CDR3 reads TGTGCCAGTAGACAGGGTAACGGCTACACCTTC. The full variable domain, in which reference TRBV19 and TRBJ1-2 provide the parts outside the CDR3, is DGGITQSPKYLFRKEGQNVTLSCEQNLNHDAMYWYRQDPGQGLRLIYYSQIVNDFQKGDIAEGYSVSREKKESFPLTVTSAQKNPTAFYLCASRQGNGYTFGSGTRLTVV.

CDR3: CAITSGQGANEQFF. CDR3 nucleotide sequence: TGTGCCATCACCTCGGGACAGGGGGCCAATGAGCAGTTCTTC. The chain joins TRBV10-3 to TRBJ2-1; 12 nucleotides match TRBD1. The germline V gene encodes CDR1 ENHRY and CDR2 SYGVKD. This CDR3 comprises 14 residues. V was clipped by 7 bases and J by 6 bases; unmatched bases: 4.

The chain carries TRBV6-2 or TRBV6-3 and TRBJ1-5; D unresolved. CDR1 and CDR2 from the germline V gene are MNHEY and SVGEGT. V shed 5 bases and J shed 0 bases, with 5 bases lying between them. This CDR3 is built from 13 residues. This CDR3 is CASSHHSNQPQHF. DNA for the CDR3: TGTGCCAGCAGTCACCATAGCAATCAGCCCCAGCATTTT.

This rearrangement joins TRBV7-6 to TRBJ1-4; tentative D call: TRBD1 (6 bases). The CDR3 extends over 14 amino acids. V was clipped by 5 bases and J by 8 bases, with 15 bases between them. In germline, CDR1 is SGHVS, CDR2 FNYEAQ. Here the CDR3 DNA reads TGTGCCAGCAGCCCGGGGGCACCGAGCGAAAAACTGTTTTTT. It codes for CASSPGAPSEKLFF.

The chain recombines TRBV19 with TRBJ1-1, with D maybe TRBD1 (5 bases). The CDR3 has 13 residues. Trimming shortened V by 5 bases and J by 5 bases, and 12 bases separated the two germline ends. From germline, CDR1 is LNHDA and CDR2 SQIVND (reference sequence). CDR3 DNA sequence: TGTGCCAGTAGTGTAAGACAGCGGACTGAAGCTTTCTTT. Amino acids: CASSVRQRTEAFF.

The V call is TRBV27, the J call TRBJ1-2; D remains unclear. Trimming removed 10 bases from V and 4 bases from J, with 13 bases in between. Germline V lookup: CDR1 MNHEY, CDR2 SMNVEV (reference sequence). The CDR3 extends over 12 amino acids. CDR3 residues: CATGAPVYGYTF. The CDR3 region has the DNA TGTGCCACCGGAGCCCCCGTCTATGGCTACACCTTC.

This chain connects TRBV18 to TRBJ1-4; D gene ambiguous. CDR3 size: 11 residues. Germline CDR1 KGHSH, CDR2 LQKENI. V gave up 3 bases and J gave up 6 bases, with 2 bases separating them. CDR3 residues: CASSPDEKLFF. The CDR3 coding sequence is TGTGCCAGCTCACCCGATGAAAAACTGTTTTTT.

In this sample, this clone turned up once. The chain couples TRBV6-5 to TRBJ1-6; D is ambiguous. The V end was cut by 7 bases, the J end by 6 bases, with 16 bases between. CDR1 is MNHEY and CDR2 is SVGAGI in the germline V gene. This CDR3 has 15 amino acids. The CDR3: CASTLDRNFNSPLHF. The DNA of the CDR3 is TGTGCCAGCACCCTAGACCGAAACTTTAATTCACCCCTCCACTTT.

This clone was seen only a few times. The genes are TRBV27 and TRBJ2-1; TRBD2 matches at 12 bases. This CDR3 region has 16 residues. Germline V gene lookup returns CDR1 MNHEY and CDR2 SMNVEV (reference sequence). Trimming took 3 bases from V and 8 from J; bases not matched to a gene: 8. CDR3 in amino acids: CASSFQRLAGAYEQFF. DNA of the CDR3: TGTGCCAGCAGTTTCCAAAGACTAGCGGGAGCTTATGAGCAGTTCTTC.

The chain links TRBV21-1 to TRBJ2-7; TRBD2 was called by the table and not checked on the DNA. TRBV21-1 is flagged as a pseudogene. The CDR3 is made up of 17 amino acids. The CDR3 bases are TGTGCCAGCAGCAACCAACCCCTAGCGGGAGTTTTCGACGAGCAGTACTTC. This encodes CASSNQPLAGVFDEQYF.

This clone has just one count. The J gene is TRBJ1-5, the V gene TRBV7-2; 9 nucleotides line up with TRBD1. Germline V gene sequence: CDR1 SGHTA, CDR2 FQGNSA. The CDR3 runs to 16 residues. J was trimmed by 6 bases and V by 5 bases; bases with no gene match: 11. The chain's CDR3 is CASSGRGQGRTQPQHF. CDR3 coding DNA: TGTGCCAGCAGCGGCCGCGGACAGGGGAGAACTCAGCCCCAGCATTTT.